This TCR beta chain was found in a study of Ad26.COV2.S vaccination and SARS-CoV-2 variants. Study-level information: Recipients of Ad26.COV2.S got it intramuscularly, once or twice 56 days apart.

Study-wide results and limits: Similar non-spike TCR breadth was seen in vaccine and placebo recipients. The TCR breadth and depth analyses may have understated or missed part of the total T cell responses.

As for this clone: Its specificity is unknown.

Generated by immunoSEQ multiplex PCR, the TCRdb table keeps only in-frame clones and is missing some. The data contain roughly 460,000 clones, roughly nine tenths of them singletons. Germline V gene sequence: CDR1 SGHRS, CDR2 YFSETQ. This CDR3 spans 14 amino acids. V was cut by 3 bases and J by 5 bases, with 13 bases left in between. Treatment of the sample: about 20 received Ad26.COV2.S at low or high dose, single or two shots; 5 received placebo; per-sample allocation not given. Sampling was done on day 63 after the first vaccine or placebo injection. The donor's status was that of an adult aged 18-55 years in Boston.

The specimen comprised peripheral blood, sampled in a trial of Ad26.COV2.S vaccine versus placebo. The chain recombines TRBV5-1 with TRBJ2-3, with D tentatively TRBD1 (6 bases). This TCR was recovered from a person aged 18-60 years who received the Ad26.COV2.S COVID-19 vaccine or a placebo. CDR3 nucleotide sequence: TGCGCCAGCAGCTCCCAGGGGCAATTAGATACGCAGTATTTT. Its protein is CASSSQGQLDTQYF.